Sequencing of this T cell receptor (beta chain) was carried out in a study of CD8+ T cells in alopecia areata. Investigators isolated RNA and reverse transcribed it into cDNA to act as the sequencing template. Profiling relied on immunoSEQ multiplex PCR, and the TCRdb table lists in-frame clones only, not all of them. The sample shows 50,000 to 65,000 clones, 46% of them seen only once. Study-wide results and caveats: Among the 100 top clones, expanded CD8+ clones, like scalp clonality, were significantly decreased by tofacitinib. Under tofacitinib, numerous expanded lesional clonotypes remained detectable in scalp and blood. Relative to normal scalp, lesional scalp, especially alopecia totalis/universalis, showed higher clonality.

The treatment: oral pan-JAK inhibitor, 5-10 mg twice daily. Peripheral blood, together with lesional scalp punch biopsies, was collected from alopecia areata patients. This clone has only a few counts. The target antigen is unknown. The same CDR3 can be traced to other DNA sequences in this sample. Sequenced here: CD8+ T cells sorted from blood, sampled at approximately week 36, from a patient treated with tofacitinib. This clonotype was obtained from a human donor with alopecia areata.

CDR3 loop: CASSLARNTEAFF. The CDR3 DNA reads as TGCGCCAGCAGCTTAGCACGTAACACTGAAGCTTTCTTT. V and J are TRBV5-1 and TRBJ1-1; D is undetermined. The CDR3 runs to 13 residues. V lost 2 bases and J lost 2, with 7 bases in between. In germline, CDR1 is SGHRS, CDR2 YFSETQ.